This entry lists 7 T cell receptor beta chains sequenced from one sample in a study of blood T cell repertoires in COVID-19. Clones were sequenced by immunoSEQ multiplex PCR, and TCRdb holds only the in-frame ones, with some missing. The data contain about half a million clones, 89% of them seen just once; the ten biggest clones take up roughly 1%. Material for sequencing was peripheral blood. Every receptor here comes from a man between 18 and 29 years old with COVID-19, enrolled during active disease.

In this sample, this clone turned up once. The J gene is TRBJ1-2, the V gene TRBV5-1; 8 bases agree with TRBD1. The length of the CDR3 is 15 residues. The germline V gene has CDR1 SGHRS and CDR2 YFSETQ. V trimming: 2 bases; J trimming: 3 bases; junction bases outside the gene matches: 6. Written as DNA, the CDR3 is TGCGCCAGCAGCTTTTCGGCAGGGGGCGACTATGGCTACACCTTC. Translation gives CASSFSAGGDYGYTF.

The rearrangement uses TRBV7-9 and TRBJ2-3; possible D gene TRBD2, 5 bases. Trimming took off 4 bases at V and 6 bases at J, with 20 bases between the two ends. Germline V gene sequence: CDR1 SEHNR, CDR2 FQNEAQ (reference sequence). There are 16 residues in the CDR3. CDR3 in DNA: TGTGCCAGCAGCTCCCCCCGGGGTCCTTACGGGGATACGCAGTATTTT. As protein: CASSSPRGPYGDTQYF.

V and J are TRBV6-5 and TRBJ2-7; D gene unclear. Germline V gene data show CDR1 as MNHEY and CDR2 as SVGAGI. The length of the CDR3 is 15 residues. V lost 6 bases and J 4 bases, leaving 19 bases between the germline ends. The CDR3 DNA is TGTGCCAGCAGAAGAGGAGAAAGATCTGATTACGAGCAGTACTTC. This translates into CASRRGERSDYEQYF.

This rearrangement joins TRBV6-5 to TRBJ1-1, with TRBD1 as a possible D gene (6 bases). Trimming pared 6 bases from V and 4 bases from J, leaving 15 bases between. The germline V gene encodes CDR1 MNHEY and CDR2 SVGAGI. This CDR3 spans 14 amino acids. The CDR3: CASSKQGPSTEAFF. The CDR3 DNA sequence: TGTGCCAGCAGCAAACAGGGACCTAGCACTGAAGCTTTCTTT.

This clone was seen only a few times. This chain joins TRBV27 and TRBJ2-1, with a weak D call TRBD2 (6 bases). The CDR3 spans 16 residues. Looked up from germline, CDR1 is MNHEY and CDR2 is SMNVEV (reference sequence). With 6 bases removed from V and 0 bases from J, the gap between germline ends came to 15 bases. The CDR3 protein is CASSHSPGGSYNEQFF. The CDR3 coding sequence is TGTGCCAGCAGCCACTCCCCCGGGGGCTCCTACAATGAGCAGTTCTTC.

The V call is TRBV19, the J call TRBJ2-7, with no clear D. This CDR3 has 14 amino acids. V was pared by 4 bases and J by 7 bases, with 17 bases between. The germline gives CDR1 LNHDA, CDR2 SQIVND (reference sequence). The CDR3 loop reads CASSKATDVGEQYF. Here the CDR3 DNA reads TGTGCCAGTAGTAAAGCGACTGACGTTGGGGAGCAGTACTTC.

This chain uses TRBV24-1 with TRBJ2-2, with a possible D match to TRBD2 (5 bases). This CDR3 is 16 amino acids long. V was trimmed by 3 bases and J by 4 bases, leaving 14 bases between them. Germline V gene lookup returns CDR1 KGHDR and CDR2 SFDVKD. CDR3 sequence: CATSDGLAARTGELFF. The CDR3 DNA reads TGTGCCACCAGTGATGGGCTAGCAGCTCGCACCGGGGAGCTGTTTTTT.